This passage covers 30 T cell receptor beta chains from one sample sequenced in a study of shared clonotypes between healthy human individuals. The assay was immunoSEQ multiplex PCR, and TCRdb's table has in-frame clones only and misses some. The top ten clones hold about 11% of a sample with a few hundred thousand clones, roughly four fifths of them seen once. The sequenced sample was PBMCs. These TCRs come from a woman aged 35 to 49 in good health. Some clones in this sample may be carry-over from other donors' samples.

The gene calls are TRBV27 and TRBJ2-1, with 8 bases matching TRBD2. Trimming removed 0 bases from V and 2 bases from J; junction bases left unmatched: 6. CDR3 size: 17 residues. Germline CDR1 reads MNHEY; CDR2 reads SMNVEV (reference sequence). The CDR3 here is CASSLSQLAATYNEQFF. The CDR3 coding sequence is TGTGCCAGCAGTTTATCCCAACTAGCGGCAACCTACAATGAGCAGTTCTTC.

The J gene is TRBJ1-2, the V gene TRBV20-1; 8 bases align to TRBD1. The CDR3 is 11 amino acids. The V gene's germline CDR1 is DFQATT and CDR2 SNEGSKA (reference sequence). J lost 8 bases, V lost 7 bases, and 6 bases had no gene match. This CDR3 is CSVRGPQGYTF. In DNA form, the CDR3 reads TGCAGTGTCAGGGGGCCTCAGGGCTACACCTTC.

The chain uses TRBV19 and TRBJ2-6; D is uncertain. Germline-derived CDR1 and CDR2 are LNHDA and SQIVND (reference sequence). The CDR3 length is 16 residues. Trimming took off 3 bases at V and 1 base at J, with 10 bases between the two ends. The CDR3 region has the DNA TGTGCCAGTAGTATCCTACCCTCTTCTGGGGCCAACGTCCTGACTTTC. As protein: CASSILPSSGANVLTF.

The sample holds many counts of this clone. The rearrangement joins TRBV4-2 to TRBJ1-3, with D hard to call. Per germline, CDR1 LGHNA and CDR2 YNFKEQ. The V gene lost 1 base and the J gene lost 1 base, with 5 bases spanning the gap. CDR3 length equals 14 residues. The CDR3 DNA follows: TGTGCCAGCAGCCAAGGAGATTCTGGAAACACCATATATTTT. Protein product: CASSQGDSGNTIYF.

This rearrangement joins TRBV6-6 to TRBJ1-2, with 8 positions matching TRBD1. J lost 7 bases, V lost 0 bases, and 4 bases had no gene match. This CDR3 has 14 amino acids. The germline V gene has CDR1 MNHNY and CDR2 SVGAGI (reference sequence). This chain's CDR3 is CASSYSGQGSGYTF. CDR3 DNA: TGTGCCAGCAGTTACTCAGGACAGGGAAGTGGCTACACCTTC.

This sequence joins TRBV28 and TRBJ2-7; D tentatively reads TRBD1 or TRBD2 (5 bases each). Trimming removed 2 bases from V and 3 bases from J, with 17 bases in between. Per germline, CDR1 MDHEN and CDR2 SYDVKM. The CDR3 is made up of 16 amino acids. The CDR3 region is CASSLRRYRTGYEQYF. The CDR3 DNA is TGTGCCAGCAGTTTAAGGAGGTACAGGACGGGCTACGAGCAGTACTTC.

Of note for this clone: A far larger clone is only one base removed, so a read error is likely. This chain joins TRBV5-1 and TRBJ1-1, with a weak D call TRBD1 (5 bases). In germline, CDR1 is SGHRS, CDR2 YFSETQ. This CDR3 is built from 13 residues. The CDR3 loop reads CASSLWGANRPLF. The CDR3 DNA sequence: TGCGCCAGCAGCTTGTGGGGTGCCAACAGGCCTCTCTTT.

This chain connects TRBV9 to TRBJ1-2; D is undetermined. The V gene's germline CDR1 is SGDLS and CDR2 YYNGEE. This CDR3 contains 14 residues. The ends were cut back, 2 bases at V and 8 bases at J, with 16 bases in the middle. The CDR3 coding sequence is TGTGCCAGCAGCGTGCCGGGTCCTCTCTCCGGCTACACCTTC. Residues: CASSVPGPLSGYTF. Full variable domain (outside the CDR3, taken from reference TRBV9 and TRBJ1-2): DSGVTQTPKHLITATGQRVTLRCSPRSGDLSVYWYQQSLDQGLQFLIQYYNGEERAKGNILERFSAQQFPDLHSELNLSSLELGDSALYFCASSVPGPLSGYTFGSGTRLTVV.

The chain joins TRBV19 to TRBJ1-1, with D uncertain. Trimming stripped 5 bases from V and 0 bases from J, with 7 bases between. The CDR3 has 13 amino acids. Germline loops: CDR1 LNHDA, CDR2 SQIVND (reference sequence). This CDR3 is CASSRDVNTEAFF. In DNA, the CDR3 is TGTGCCAGTAGTCGGGATGTGAACACTGAAGCTTTCTTT. The complete variable domain, with remaining parts taken from reference TRBV19 and TRBJ1-1, reads DGGITQSPKYLFRKEGQNVTLSCEQNLNHDAMYWYRQDPGQGLRLIYYSQIVNDFQKGDIAEGYSVSREKKESFPLTVTSAQKNPTAFYLCASSRDVNTEAFFGQGTRLTVV.

This chain links TRBV18 with TRBJ2-1, with D possibly matching TRBD2 (5 bases). V lost 5 bases and J lost 1, with 15 bases in between. The V gene's germline CDR1 is KGHSH and CDR2 LQKENI. The CDR3 is 16 amino acids. This chain's CDR3 is CASSVGSALSYNEQFF. The CDR3 bases are TGTGCCAGCTCAGTTGGGAGCGCCCTTTCCTACAATGAGCAGTTCTTC.

The chain links TRBV11-2 to TRBJ1-2, with D possibly TRBD1 on 6 matching bases. Germline CDR1 is SGHAT and CDR2 is FQNNGV. The ends were cut back, 5 bases at V and 1 base at J, with 17 bases in the middle. This CDR3 comprises 16 residues. The CDR3 protein is CASSPLTGHNNYGYTF. CDR3 DNA: TGTGCCAGCAGCCCACTCACGGGACACAATAACTATGGCTACACCTTC.

The chain joins TRBV18 to TRBJ2-7; 11 bases fit TRBD2. Germline-derived CDR1 and CDR2 are KGHSH and LQKENI. This CDR3 comprises 16 residues. V gave up 3 bases and J gave up 0 bases; unmatched junction bases: 4. The chain's CDR3 is CASSPSTSGGSYEQYF. CDR3 nucleotide sequence: TGTGCCAGCTCACCGTCCACTAGCGGGGGCTCCTACGAGCAGTACTTC.

The chain recombines TRBV5-1 with TRBJ2-3, with 9 bases aligning to TRBD2. The CDR3 loop spans 20 amino acids. The germline gives CDR1 SGHRS, CDR2 YFSETQ. J gave up 0 bases and V 0 bases, and 14 bases lay outside the gene matches. The CDR3 sequence: CASSLAGVAGDLLSTDTQYF. The CDR3 DNA reads as TGCGCCAGCAGCTTGGCCGGGGTAGCGGGGGATCTTCTTAGCACAGATACGCAGTATTTT.

The V gene is TRBV12-1, the J gene TRBJ2-6; whether TRBD1, the table's D call, matches the DNA was not checked. TRBV12-1 is recorded as a pseudogene. This CDR3 comprises 16 residues. DNA of the CDR3: TGTGCCAGCAGCGGGATAGGACAAAGTCGGGCCAACGTCCTGACTTTC. Translating it yields CASSGIGQSRANVLTF.

The V gene is TRBV7-9, the J gene TRBJ2-5; TRBD1 matches 10 bases. The ends lost 6 bases at V and 3 bases at J; junction bases unmatched: 7. Germline V gives CDR1 SEHNR, CDR2 FQNEAQ (reference sequence). The length of the CDR3 is 15 residues. The CDR3 coding sequence is TGTGCCAGCAGGACAGGGGGCTCCTGGGAAGAGACCCAGTACTTC. Translating gives CASRTGGSWEETQYF.

On this clone itself: This likely traces to a read error, being one base from a far larger clone. This CDR3 is also generated by other DNA sequences in the sample. This sequence joins TRBV18 and TRBJ2-3, with D hard to call. The CDR3 is 15 amino acids. Per the germline V gene, CDR1 is KGHSH and CDR2 is LQKENI. Trimming took 3 bases from V and 4 from J, leaving 14 bases between them. The CDR3 DNA sequence: TGTGCCAGCTCACCCCTCGGAACAAAGCCAGATACGCAGTATTTT. Translated, it gives CASSPLGTKPDTQYF.

This clone was seen just once. The chain recombines TRBV30 with TRBJ1-1, with D perhaps matching TRBD1 (6 bases). Trimming cost V 1 base and J 3 bases, with 12 bases left between them. CDR3 size: 14 residues. Germline V lookup: CDR1 GTSNPN, CDR2 SVGIG (reference sequence). The chain's CDR3 is CAWSEQGSDTEAFF. The CDR3 bases are TGTGCCTGGAGTGAACAGGGTTCGGACACTGAAGCTTTCTTT.

The V gene is TRBV12-5, the J gene TRBJ2-5, with D maybe TRBD2 (5 bases). CDR1 is LGHNT, CDR2 FRNRAP, per germline. CDR3 length: 12 amino acids. The V gene lost 6 bases and the J gene lost 4 bases, with 9 bases spanning the gap. In nucleotides, the CDR3 is TGTGCTAGTGGGGCTAGCCTAGAGACCCAGTACTTC. It translates to CASGASLETQYF.

This clone came up a few times. The V and J genes are TRBV28 and TRBJ2-7; TRBD2 matches 11 bases. This CDR3 is built from 17 residues. V gave up 5 bases and J gave up 3 bases; unmatched junction bases: 12. The germline V gene has CDR1 MDHEN and CDR2 SYDVKM. The CDR3 sequence is CASSLPHGLAGVYEQYF. The CDR3 region has the DNA TGTGCCAGCAGTCTTCCCCACGGACTAGCGGGTGTCTACGAGCAGTACTTC. The variable domain in full, with the rest retrieved from reference TRBV28 and TRBJ2-7, is DVKVTQSSRYLVKRTGEKVFLECVQDMDHENMFWYRQDPGLGLRLIYFSYDVKMKEKGDIPEGYSVSREKKERFSLILESASTNQTSMYLCASSLPHGLAGVYEQYFGPGTRLTVT.

In regard to this clone: A read error likely explains this, since a far larger clone differs by one base. Other DNA sequences in this sample translate to the same CDR3. The rearrangement links TRBV5-1 to TRBJ2-7, with D tentatively TRBD1 (6 bases). CDR3 length equals 12 residues. Germline V gene data show CDR1 as SGHRS and CDR2 as YFSETQ. Trimming pared 8 bases from V and 9 bases from J, leaving 18 bases between. The chain's CDR3 is CASGSQGWGQYF. DNA for the CDR3: TGCGCCAGTGGTTCACAGGGATGGGGGCAGTACTTC.

V usage is TRBV19 and J usage is TRBJ2-2; D unclear. This CDR3 has 13 residues. V lost 0 bases and J lost 6, with 5 bases in between. Germline V gives CDR1 LNHDA, CDR2 SQIVND (reference sequence). CDR3: CASSIDLAGELFF. CDR3 nucleotide sequence: TGTGCCAGTAGTATAGATTTGGCCGGGGAGCTGTTTTTT. Drawing the rest from reference TRBV19 and TRBJ2-2, the complete variable domain is DGGITQSPKYLFRKEGQNVTLSCEQNLNHDAMYWYRQDPGQGLRLIYYSQIVNDFQKGDIAEGYSVSREKKESFPLTVTSAQKNPTAFYLCASSIDLAGELFFGEGSRLTVL.

The V gene is TRBV27, the J gene TRBJ2-1, with unresolved D. The CDR3 covers 14 residues. V was cut by 6 bases and J by 6 bases, with 15 bases left in between. Germline CDR1 reads MNHEY; CDR2 reads SMNVEV (reference sequence). The CDR3 DNA reads TGTGCCAGCAGGGGTTCGGTGGCTCCCAATGAGCAGTTCTTC. Its protein product is CASRGSVAPNEQFF.

This clone turned up a few times. The chain uses TRBV7-3 and TRBJ2-1; 7 bases agree with TRBD1. V was clipped by 3 bases and J by 4 bases; unmatched bases: 6. CDR1 is SGHTA and CDR2 is FQGTGA in the germline V gene. The CDR3 extends over 15 amino acids. CDR3 sequence reads: CASSFDRASYNEQFF. The CDR3 bases are TGTGCCAGCAGCTTCGACAGGGCGTCTTACAATGAGCAGTTCTTC. The full variable domain, its missing parts supplied by reference TRBV7-3 and TRBJ2-1, is GAGVSQTPSNKVTEKGKYVELRCDPISGHTALYWYRQSLGQGPEFLIYFQGTGAADDSGLPNDRFFAVRPEGSVSTLKIQRTERGDSAVYLCASSFDRASYNEQFFGPGTRLTVL.

CDR3 sequence: CASSPGSRLPQHF. In DNA form, the CDR3 reads TGTGCCAGTAGTCCGGGCTCACGATTGCCCCAGCATTTT. The V call is TRBV19, the J call TRBJ1-5; D remains ambiguous. The germline V gene encodes CDR1 LNHDA and CDR2 SQIVND (reference sequence). V lost 5 bases and J 9 bases, leaving 14 bases between the germline ends. The CDR3 sequence is 13 residues long.

The V call is TRBV2, the J call TRBJ2-1; 9 nucleotides align to TRBD1. This CDR3 spans 14 amino acids. In germline, CDR1 is SNHLY, CDR2 FYNNEI. With V trimmed by 8 bases and J by 4 bases, 6 bases remained unmatched. The chain's CDR3 is CASFKGQGYNEQFF. CDR3 DNA: TGTGCCAGCTTTAAGGGACAGGGATACAATGAGCAGTTCTTC.

A word on this clone: A far more abundant clone sits one base away, making this likely a read error. The conserved closing phenylalanine or tryptophan is absent in this CDR3, likely reflecting a read error. The rearrangement links TRBV30 to TRBJ2-7; TRBD2 is a possible D gene (6 bases). V was shortened by 6 bases and J by 4 bases, with 16 bases between the two germline ends. CDR1 is GTSNPN, CDR2 SVGIG, per germline (reference sequence). CDR3 length: 13 residues. Here the CDR3 DNA reads TGTGCCTGTGGCGGCGGGACGGTGTACGAGCAGTACCTC. It codes for CACGGGTVYEQYL.

In the case of this clone: This may stem from a read error, because a much larger clone lies one nucleotide away. This sequence joins TRBV2 and TRBJ2-2; D remains unclear. Trimming stripped 7 bases from V and 3 bases from J, with 3 bases between. The CDR3 has 11 amino acids. The germline gives CDR1 SNHLY, CDR2 FYNNEI. CDR3 nucleotides: TGTGCCAGCAAGGACACCGGGGAGCTGTTTTTT. Its protein product is CASKDTGELFF.

The chain couples TRBV30 to TRBJ1-6; D is ambiguous. CDR1 GTSNPN and CDR2 SVGIG come from the germline V gene (reference sequence). V shed 0 bases and J shed 7 bases, with 7 bases lying between them. This CDR3 region has 13 residues. The CDR3 region is CAWSVTYNSPLHF. The DNA for the CDR3 is TGTGCCTGGAGTGTCACTTACAATTCACCCCTCCACTTT. Complete variable domain (other parts from reference TRBV30 and TRBJ1-6): SQTIHQWPATLVQPVGSPLSLECTVEGTSNPNLYWYRQAAGRGLQLLFYSVGIGQISSEVPQNLSASRPQDRQFILSSKKLLLSDSGFYLCAWSVTYNSPLHFGNGTRLTVT.

CDR3 region: CASSIDDGQPQHF. CDR3 nucleotides: TGTGCCAGTAGTATAGATGACGGTCAGCCCCAGCATTTT. The chain is built from TRBV19 and TRBJ1-5; unclear D gene. The germline V gene has CDR1 LNHDA and CDR2 SQIVND (reference sequence). V gave up 0 bases and J gave up 6 bases, with 6 bases separating them. This CDR3 has 13 amino acids.

This clone was seen once. It differs at one base from a far larger clone, so likely a read error. The chain joins TRBV9 to TRBJ2-7; possible D gene TRBD2, 6 bases. CDR1 is SGDLS and CDR2 is YYNGEE in the germline V gene. The CDR3 length is 14 residues. Trimming took 3 bases from V and 0 from J, leaving 10 bases between them. Written as DNA, the CDR3 is TGTGCCAGCAGCGCCTCTAGCGCCTCCTACGAGCAGTACTTC. Amino acid sequence: CASSASSASYEQYF.